This T cell receptor beta chain was identified in a study of monozygotic twins with inflammatory bowel disease. Regarding the study as a whole: IBD patients shared fewer clonotypes with others than healthy twins, especially with disease activity. Differences in immunosuppressive treatment may have been a source of added variability in patient repertoires. Distinction of different T cell subtypes was not possible.

As regards this clonotype: The antigen is undetermined.

Two nested PCRs, run for approximately 17 and 9 cycles, were applied to TCRalpha and TCRbeta cDNA. TCRdb reanalyzed the 5' RACE reads, giving one entry per CDR3 protein sequence and no DNA. The sample is made up of more than 350,000 distinct CDR3 sequences, and the top ten hold roughly 2.2% of it. Sequenced: blood. This TCR derives from a human donor with ulcerative colitis or Crohn's disease, or a healthy co-twin of an affected twin (not recorded which).

CDR3 residues: CASSFTSGTRLSTDTQYF. This chain uses TRBV5-6 with TRBJ2-3; the TCRdb call, TRBD2, lacks DNA for checking. Germline CDR1 reads SGHDT; CDR2 reads YYEEEE. The CDR3 consists of 18 residues.